This TCR beta chain was sequenced for a study of chemoradiotherapy in HPV16-positive cancers. As for the study in general: Functional T-cell assays on a couple of HPV16-positive patients' cells defined candidate HPV-specific clones and common TCR motifs.

TCRdb's table, derived via immunoSEQ multiplex PCR, lists solely in-frame clones and lacks some. The sample contains over 900 clones, 70% to 90% of which appear only once. The ends lost 5 bases at V and 5 bases at J; junction bases unmatched: 6. Germline CDR1 is SGHAT and CDR2 is FQDESV (reference sequence). This CDR3 has 16 amino acids. Repertoires were sampled repeatedly during chemoradiotherapy. With respect to this clone: As yet, its antigen is unknown.

Findings and caveats of the study: HPV-specific T cells were functionally defined from only a couple of HPV16-positive patients. Candidate HPV-specific clones and E7-related TCR motifs grew in tumor during treatment.

This TCR was sampled from a human donor with HPV-associated anogenital cancer. Here the sequenced sample was tumor tissue, taken from a patient who underwent chemoradiotherapy. V and J are TRBV11-1 and TRBJ2-2; 12 nucleotides match TRBD2. The CDR3 DNA reads TGTGCCAGCAGCGTCGCTAGCGGGGGGGAAACCGGGGAGCTGTTTTTT. Its translation: CASSVASGGETGELFF.